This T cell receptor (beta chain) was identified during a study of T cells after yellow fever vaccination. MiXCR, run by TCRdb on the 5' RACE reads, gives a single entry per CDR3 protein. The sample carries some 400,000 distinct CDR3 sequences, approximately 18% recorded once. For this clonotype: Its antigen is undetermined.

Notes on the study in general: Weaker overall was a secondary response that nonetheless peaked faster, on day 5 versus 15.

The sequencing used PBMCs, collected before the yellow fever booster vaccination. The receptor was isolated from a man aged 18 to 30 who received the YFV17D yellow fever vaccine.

The CDR3 loop reads CASSLSGGGSAETQYF. The CDR3 coding sequence is TGTGCCAGCAGCTTATCTGGGGGTGGCTCTGCGGAGACCCAGTACTTC. The J gene is TRBJ2-5, the V gene TRBV7-9; TRBD1 or TRBD2 may be the D gene (5 bases each). The ends were cut back, 2 bases at V and 5 bases at J, with 18 bases in the middle. This CDR3 comprises 16 residues. Germline CDR1 SEHNR, CDR2 FQNEAQ (reference sequence).